The T cell receptor beta chain under discussion was sequenced for a study of T cell changes during pregnancy in multiple sclerosis. Germline assignment: CDR1 MDHEN and CDR2 SYDVKM. V was clipped by 5 bases and J by 1 base, with 11 bases between them. The CDR3 has 14 residues. Produced via immunoSEQ multiplex PCR; TCRdb's table is partial and in-frame only. The sample has roughly 30,000 clones, 85% to 95% seen once. V usage is TRBV28 and J usage is TRBJ2-5, with D perhaps matching TRBD2 (5 bases). This TCR was sampled from a female donor with multiple sclerosis, enrolled in a pregnancy study. The starting material was CD4+ T cells from peripheral blood mononuclear cells, obtained in the second trimester of pregnancy. The CDR3 loop reads CASSGGGSQETQYF. The CDR3 nucleotides are TGTGCCAGCAGTGGAGGCGGCAGCCAAGAGACCCAGTACTTC.